This TCR beta chain was documented in a study of blood T cell repertoires in COVID-19. Authors' methods: Amplifying reference gene primers gave estimates of nucleated cell counts. Clones were read by immunoSEQ multiplex PCR, and TCRdb kept only the in-frame ones, dropping some. V and J calls and clone size are as listed in that table; D and trimming were resolved from the DNA. The data contain roughly 95,000 clones, roughly 82% of them seen just once; the ten biggest clones take up almost 7%. The source is a man aged 50 to 60 with active or convalescent COVID-19. Sequencing was carried out using peripheral blood.

CDR3 DNA: TGTGCCAGCAGCTTAACAGTCAATGAGCAGTTCTTC. Amino acid sequence: CASSLTVNEQFF. The gene calls are TRBV7-6 and TRBJ2-1; D not resolved. The CDR3 loop spans 12 amino acids. Germline CDR1 reads SGHVS; CDR2 reads FNYEAQ. Trimming cost V 2 bases and J 6 bases, with 5 bases left between them.